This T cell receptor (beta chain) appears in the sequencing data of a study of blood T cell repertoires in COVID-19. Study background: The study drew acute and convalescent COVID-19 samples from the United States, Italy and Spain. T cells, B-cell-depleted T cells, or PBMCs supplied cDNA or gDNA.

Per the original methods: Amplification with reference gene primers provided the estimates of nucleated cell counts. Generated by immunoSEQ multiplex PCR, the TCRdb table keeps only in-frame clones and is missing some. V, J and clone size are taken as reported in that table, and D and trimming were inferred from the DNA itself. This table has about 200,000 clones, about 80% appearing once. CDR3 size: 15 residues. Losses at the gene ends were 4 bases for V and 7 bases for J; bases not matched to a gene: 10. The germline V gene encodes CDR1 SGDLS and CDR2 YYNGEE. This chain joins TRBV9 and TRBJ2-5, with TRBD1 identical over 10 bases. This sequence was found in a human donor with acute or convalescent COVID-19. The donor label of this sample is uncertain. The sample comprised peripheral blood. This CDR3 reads CASSTRDRGQMTQYF. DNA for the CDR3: TGTGCCAGCAGCACCAGAGACAGGGGGCAAATGACCCAGTACTTC.